This TCR beta chain was sequenced in a study of human T cells and chemical hapten exposure (dated by TCRdb to about 2021). Regarding the complete study: For sensitization, 2% DPC in acetone was applied to a roughly 2 cm by roughly 2 cm area of upper inner arm skin. Patch testing on the upper back used Finn chambers containing 0.01% DPC, with scoring done after 6 days according to International Contact Dermatitis Research Group standards. Peripheral blood TCR repertoire changes were tracked in vivo in alopecia patients during primary and secondary sensitization to the hapten diphenylcyclopropenone (DPC). Throughout the approximately 25-week study period, patients were also given weekly therapeutic DPC doses on the scalp. Libraries were combined into a pool for sequencing, and differences in TCR yield between samples came mainly from small differences in library volumes within the pool. Blood was sampled from patients pre-sensitization (week 0) and at 2, 6 and about 24 weeks after DPC sensitization. Alopecia areata with under or over 50% scalp involvement, alopecia totalis and alopecia universalis were represented in the patient cohort, which was mostly female. Blood for TCR sequencing was provided by twenty-nine alopecia patients at one to four time points (pre-sensitization, 2, 6 and 24 weeks). The full study reports these points: The number of TCRs above 1 in 1000 frequency did not change with DPC sensitization; there was no evidence of global repertoire structure alterations. All patients had alopecia, a presumed autoimmune disease, so their immune response might differ from that of healthy individuals. Compared with pre-sensitization or healthy control sets, expanded TCRs formed significantly more large CDR3 similarity clusters, which is consistent with antigen-driven responses. Repeated subsampling changed both the strength of the expansion versus patch-test correlation and the threshold at which the correlation became significant. The number of PT1 expanded TCRs positively correlated with patch test score, significant at thresholds 8, 16 and 32 but not 4.

The time point label on this specimen signifies: pre-sensitization, week 0. The treatment or condition label of this sample denotes: therapeutic diphenylcyclopropenone sensitization with weekly scalp DPC. Blood at each patch-test visit was drawn before the patch test was applied. Patients were considered eligible if aged 18 to 70, diagnosed with alopecia and deemed suitable for DPC therapy, and patients were excluded if pregnant. Total RNA was isolated from unfractionated whole blood collected in Tempus Blood RNA tubes. The library relied on RACE. Instrument on record: NextSeq 500. During library preparation, unique molecular identifiers were attached to individual cDNA molecules so that TCRs could be counted in a quantitative, reproducible way. Both TCR alpha and TCR beta chains were sequenced from each blood RNA sample. Turning to the authors' computational methods: The median number of TCRs per sample was over 85,000, ranging from 23,224 to 690,600. The Decombinator software suite was used to annotate the V, J and CDR3 of the TCR reads. Every sample was subsampled to the same number of TCRs (28,000) for the PS versus PT1 abundance plots. TCRs were defined as expanded if absent before sensitization and observed at least eight times at the 2-week time point. Using fastp at Q25 and MiXCR, TCRdb reprocessed the public reads and kept productive beta chains. For every CDR3 protein sequence, its rows merge into one entry that carries the most common genes and DNA. TCRdb's processing, not the authors', yielded these V and J calls. The sample contains 350,000 to 450,000 distinct CDR3 sequences, 4% to 6% of them found a single time. About 2.5% of the sample is taken by the ten largest.

Germline trimming amounts to 4 bases on V and 4 bases on J, with 5 as the count of junction bases outside the gene matches. From the cysteine through the phenylalanine, the CDR3 covers 13 amino acids. Solely the CDR3 DNA is kept, with 39 bases framed from the first base. Per the germline V gene, SGHDT is the CDR1 and YYEEEE is the CDR2. In this sample, this clonotype turned up a few times. The antigen it recognizes is unknown. Base quality data are lacking; no much larger clone is found one base away. This receptor was identified in a woman aged 50 to 60 with alopecia areata. Some clones in this sample may be carry-over from other donors' samples. The sequences come from whole blood, collected in connection with sensitization to the hapten diphenylcyclopropenone (DPC). The rearranged chain carries TRBV5-6 and TRBJ2-7, with 7 junctional bases fitting TRBD1. The DNA reads TGTGCCAGCAGCAGGTCGACAGGGTACGAGCAGTACTTC. The encoded protein is CASSRSTGYEQYF.